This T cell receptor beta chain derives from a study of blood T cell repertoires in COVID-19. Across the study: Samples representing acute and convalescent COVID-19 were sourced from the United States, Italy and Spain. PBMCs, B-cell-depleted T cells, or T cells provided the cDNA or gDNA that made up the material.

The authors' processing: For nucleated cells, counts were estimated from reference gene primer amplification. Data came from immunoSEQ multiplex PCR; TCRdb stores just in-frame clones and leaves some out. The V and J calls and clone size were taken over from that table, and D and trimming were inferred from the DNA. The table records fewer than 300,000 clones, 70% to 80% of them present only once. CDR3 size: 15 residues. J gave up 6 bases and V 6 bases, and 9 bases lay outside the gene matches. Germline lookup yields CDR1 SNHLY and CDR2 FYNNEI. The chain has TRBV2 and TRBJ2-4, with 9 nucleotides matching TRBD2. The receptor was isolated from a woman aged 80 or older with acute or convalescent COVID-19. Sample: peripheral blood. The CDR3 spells CASSAEGLARNIQYF. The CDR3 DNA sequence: TGTGCCAGCAGCGCTGAGGGACTAGCCCGAAACATTCAGTACTTC.